Below are 15 T cell receptor beta chains sequenced from a single sample in a study of shared clonotypes between healthy human individuals. The table came from immunoSEQ multiplex PCR; TCRdb's copy has only in-frame clones and leaves some out. This sample has fewer than 600,000 clones, with around 74% found just once. Sequencing input: PBMCs. The receptor source for this set is a woman aged 40 to 49 in good health. Some clones in this sample may be carry-over from other donors' samples.

This chain connects TRBV4-3 to TRBJ2-5; the D call may be TRBD1 or TRBD2 (6 bases each). The germline V gene encodes CDR1 LGHNA and CDR2 YSLEER. The V and J ends lost 1 base and 4 bases respectively, with 16 bases between them. This CDR3 has 16 amino acids. This CDR3 is CASSQGFVGGRETQYF. In DNA form, the CDR3 reads TGCGCCAGCAGCCAAGGATTCGTCGGGGGCAGAGAGACCCAGTACTTC.

The chain links TRBV2 to TRBJ2-5, with D tentatively TRBD1 (6 bases). The J call is doubtful: the DNA matches TRBJ2-7 better. The CDR3 has 12 amino acids. The germline V gene has CDR1 SNHLY and CDR2 FYNNEI. The CDR3 DNA reads as TGTGCCTCCCTAAGAGGGGGCTACGAGCAGTACTTC. Its protein product is CASLRGGYEQYF.

The rearrangement uses TRBV28 and TRBJ2-5; D is tentatively TRBD1 or TRBD2 (7 bases each). The CDR3 extends over 15 amino acids. Germline values: CDR1 MDHEN, CDR2 SYDVKM. V gave up 7 bases and J gave up 1 base, with 16 bases separating them. The CDR3 DNA reads TGTGCCAGCACAGGGGGGGCGGCCTTCCAAGAGACCCAGTACTTC. Translating it yields CASTGGAAFQETQYF.

The chain carries TRBV5-4 and TRBJ2-7; D might be TRBD2 (5 bases). V was clipped by 0 bases and J by 4 bases, with 8 bases between them. The CDR3 extends over 13 amino acids. Germline V gene data show CDR1 as SGHNT and CDR2 as YYREEE (reference sequence). CDR3 loop: CASSLASGYEQYF. The DNA for the CDR3 is TGTGCCAGCAGCTTGGCCTCGGGGTACGAGCAGTACTTC.

The chain recombines TRBV19 with TRBJ2-4, with D perhaps matching TRBD2 (5 bases). The V and J ends lost 4 bases and 1 base respectively, with 11 bases between them. Germline V gene sequence: CDR1 LNHDA, CDR2 SQIVND (reference sequence). This CDR3 contains 15 residues. Written as DNA, the CDR3 is TGTGCCAGTAGTAAACTAGGGAGCGCCAAAAACATTCAGTACTTC. This translates into CASSKLGSAKNIQYF. Full variable domain (remainder filled in from reference TRBV19 and TRBJ2-4): DGGITQSPKYLFRKEGQNVTLSCEQNLNHDAMYWYRQDPGQGLRLIYYSQIVNDFQKGDIAEGYSVSREKKESFPLTVTSAQKNPTAFYLCASSKLGSAKNIQYFGAGTRLSVL.

This chain connects TRBV28 to TRBJ2-1, with TRBD2 as a possible D gene (7 bases). The CDR3 totals 13 residues. Trimming took 7 bases from V and 5 from J, leaving 12 bases between them. Germline V gives CDR1 MDHEN, CDR2 SYDVKM. The CDR3 is CASTKGGDNEQFF. The CDR3 coding sequence is TGTGCCAGCACCAAGGGGGGGGACAATGAGCAGTTCTTC.

The chain recombines TRBV5-1 with TRBJ2-7; TRBD1 matches 9 bases. Germline V gene data show CDR1 as SGHRS and CDR2 as YFSETQ. Trimming took 4 bases from V and 3 from J; bases not matched to a gene: 5. The CDR3 runs 14 residues. CDR3 nucleotide sequence: TGCGCCAGCAGCATACTGACAGGGGGCTACGAGCAGTACTTC. This encodes CASSILTGGYEQYF.

V and J are TRBV7-9 and TRBJ1-3, with unresolved D. Germline CDR1 SEHNR, CDR2 FQNEAQ (reference sequence). The ends were cut back, 0 bases at V and 3 bases at J, with 9 bases in the middle. This CDR3 is built from 15 residues. CDR3 nucleotides: TGTGCCAGCAGCTTAGCGACCGGGTTTGGAAACACCATATATTTT. It translates to CASSLATGFGNTIYF.

In regard to this clone: Other DNA sequences in this specimen translate into the identical CDR3. This chain links TRBV6-5 with TRBJ2-7; maybe TRBD2 (5 bases). This CDR3 comprises 14 residues. V lost 2 bases and J 2 bases, leaving 10 bases between the germline ends. The V gene's germline CDR1 is MNHEY and CDR2 SVGAGI. The CDR3 DNA sequence: TGTGCCAGCAGTTACAAGGACTCCACCTACGAGCAGTACTTC. Its translation is CASSYKDSTYEQYF.

This rearrangement joins TRBV11-3 to TRBJ2-7, with D perhaps matching TRBD1 or TRBD2 (5 bases each). The CDR3 runs 13 residues. Germline CDR1 SGHNT, CDR2 YENEEA. With 3 bases removed from V and 6 bases from J, the gap between germline ends came to 12 bases. The CDR3 sequence: CASSLRGGGEQYF. In DNA, the CDR3 is TGTGCCAGCAGCTTGAGGGGTGGCGGCGAGCAGTACTTC.

The V call is TRBV6-1, the J call TRBJ2-1; D is possibly TRBD2 (6 bases). CDR1 MNHNS and CDR2 SASEGT come from the germline V gene. The CDR3 contains 14 residues. Trimming cost V 7 bases and J 4 bases, with 14 bases left between them. CDR3 residues: CASTTGGRYNEQFF. Here the CDR3 DNA reads TGTGCCAGCACCACTGGGGGGAGGTACAATGAGCAGTTCTTC.

The rearrangement links TRBV6-5 to TRBJ2-5, with 7 nucleotides matching TRBD2. The germline CDR1 and CDR2 sequences are MNHEY and SVGAGI. This CDR3 contains 15 residues. Trimming at V came to 0 bases and at J to 0 bases, leaving 1 base not matched to a gene. CDR3 loop: CASSYSLADQETQYF. CDR3 coding DNA: TGTGCCAGCAGTTACTCGCTAGCGGACCAAGAGACCCAGTACTTC.

The V gene is TRBV28, the J gene TRBJ1-1; D is ambiguous. Germline CDR1 MDHEN, CDR2 SYDVKM. This CDR3 has 12 amino acids. Trimming cost V 2 bases and J 5 bases, with 6 bases left between them. The CDR3, as DNA: TGTGCCAGCAGTTTAAGTAAGACTGAAGCTTTCTTT. This gives the protein CASSLSKTEAFF.

This chain links TRBV7-2 with TRBJ2-1; 8 nucleotides align to TRBD2. Germline assignment: CDR1 SGHTA and CDR2 FQGNSA. The CDR3 sequence is 13 residues long. With V trimmed by 6 bases and J by 6 bases, 4 bases remained unmatched. CDR3 in amino acids: CASSLAGINEQFF. As DNA, the CDR3 is TGTGCCAGCAGTCTAGCGGGTATCAATGAGCAGTTCTTC. The whole variable domain, filled in from reference TRBV7-2 and TRBJ2-1, reads GAGVSQSPSNKVTEKGKDVELRCDPISGHTALYWYRQSLGQGLEFLIYFQGNSAPDKSGLPSDRFSAERTGGSVSTLTIQRTQQEDSAVYLCASSLAGINEQFFGPGTRLTVL.

The chain has TRBV6-1 and TRBJ2-7; weak D call: TRBD1 (6 bases). Trimming removed 0 bases at V and 0 bases at J, with 9 bases between. CDR1 is MNHNS and CDR2 is SASEGT in the germline V gene. CDR3 length equals 15 residues. This CDR3 reads CASSEADSASYEQYF. CDR3 DNA sequence: TGTGCCAGCAGTGAAGCGGACAGTGCCTCCTACGAGCAGTACTTC.